This T cell receptor (beta chain) was sequenced during a study of blood T cell repertoires in COVID-19. Here immunoSEQ multiplex PCR was the method, and the copy in TCRdb shows in-frame clones only, minus some. The repertoire has fewer than 300,000 clones, roughly 88% of them found once; the top ten carry 1% to 1.5%. Assignments of participants to cohorts depended upon their own reported clinical history. The clonotype comes from a woman aged 40 to 50 with acute COVID-19. The sequenced sample consisted of PBMCs or T cells enriched from blood (not recorded which).

The CDR3 DNA reads as TGTGCCAGCTCCCCCGGGACAGGGGGCGAAGGGGATGGCTACACCTTC. As protein: CASSPGTGGEGDGYTF. The gene calls are TRBV18 and TRBJ1-2; 12 nucleotides agree with TRBD1. J was trimmed by 6 bases and V by 6 bases; bases with no gene match: 11. The CDR3 length is 16 residues. Germline CDR1 and CDR2: KGHSH and LQKENI.